These 4 T cell receptor beta chains were all obtained from the same sample, sequenced in a study of T cells in Graves' hyperthyroidism and ophthalmopathy. RNA transcripts were the template for amplifying TCR beta CDR3 regions. Initially, a first-round RT-PCR of the TCR CDR3 employed the HTBI primer set. TCRdb analysed the multiplex PCR reads with MiXCR anew, one entry per CDR3 protein. The repertoire holds 730,000 or so distinct CDR3 sequences, with roughly a sixth as singletons. The specimen was blood. The receptors here all came from a woman in her forties or fifties with Graves' hyperthyroidism that later progressed to Graves' ophthalmopathy.

This clonotype was observed many times. The chain has TRBV12-3 or TRBV12-4 and TRBJ1-1; D possibly corresponds to TRBD1 (6 bases). The CDR3 is 12 residues long. V was trimmed by 6 bases and J by 11 bases, leaving 16 bases between them. CDR3 bases: TGTGCCAGCAGCTACTCTACAGGGTGGGCTTTCTTT. It encodes CASSYSTGWAFF.

Comment on this clonotype: A read error may produce the germline difference seen at one junction end. CDR3 in amino acids: CASSVWGKETQYF. CDR3 nucleotides: TGTGCCTCGAGTGTTTGGGGGAAAGAGACCCAGTACTTC. The chain recombines TRBV30 with TRBJ2-5, with D possibly called TRBD1 or TRBD2 (5 bases each). The CDR3 sequence is 13 residues long. From germline, CDR1 is GTSNPN and CDR2 SVGIG (reference sequence).

The table lists this clonotype with many counts. The chain combines TRBV12-3 or TRBV12-4 with TRBJ1-1; TRBD1 agrees at 8 bases. Trimming took 5 bases from V and 7 from J; bases not matched to a gene: 6. The CDR3 extends over 13 amino acids. This CDR3 reads CASSLTGGGEAFF. The CDR3 DNA is TGTGCCAGCAGTCTCACAGGGGGGGGTGAAGCTTTCTTT.

This clonotype was seen more than once but under ten times. The V gene is TRBV6-2 or TRBV6-3, the J gene TRBJ1-2; 8 bases are a match to TRBD1. The CDR3 contains 15 residues. CDR1 and CDR2 (germline): MNHEY, SVGEGT. The V gene end was trimmed by 6 bases and the J gene end by 7 bases; junction bases not matched to a gene: 13. The CDR3 loop reads CASSNGAQGAGGYTF. The CDR3, as DNA: TGTGCCAGCAGCAACGGGGCGCAGGGGGCCGGTGGCTACACCTTC.